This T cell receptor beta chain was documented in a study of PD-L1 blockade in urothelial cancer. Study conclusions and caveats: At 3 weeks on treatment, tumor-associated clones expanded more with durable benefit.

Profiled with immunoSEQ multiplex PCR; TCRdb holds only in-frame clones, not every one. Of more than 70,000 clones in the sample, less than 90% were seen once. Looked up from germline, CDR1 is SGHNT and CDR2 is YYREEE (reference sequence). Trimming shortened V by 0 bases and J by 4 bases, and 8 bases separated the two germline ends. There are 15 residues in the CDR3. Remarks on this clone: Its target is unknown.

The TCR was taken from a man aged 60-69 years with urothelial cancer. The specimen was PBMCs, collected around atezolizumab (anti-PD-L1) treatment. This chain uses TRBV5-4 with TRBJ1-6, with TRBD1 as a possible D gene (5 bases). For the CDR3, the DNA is TGTGCCAGCAGCTTGGAACAGGCGTATAATTCACCCCTCCACTTT. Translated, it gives CASSLEQAYNSPLHF.